The clone carrying this TCR beta chain has a handful of counts. The CDR3 loop spans 13 amino acids. V lost 11 bases and J lost 7, with 15 bases in between. CDR1 is MNHEY, CDR2 SMNVEV, per germline (reference sequence). Original processing notes: Scientists estimated how many nucleated cells there were by amplifying reference gene primers. Sequencing used immunoSEQ multiplex PCR; TCRdb keeps in-frame clones, though not all of them. The V and J calls and clone size were taken over from that table, and D and trimming were inferred from the DNA. This repertoire shows about 320,000 clones, 65% to 90% found once; its top ten account for approximately 7.5%. The data stem from a study of blood T cell repertoires in COVID-19. Study background: COVID-19 samples collected from the United States, Italy and Spain covered acute and convalescent phases. From T cells, B-cell-depleted T cells, or PBMCs came the material, which was cDNA or gDNA.

The sample taken for sequencing was peripheral blood. The chain employs TRBV27 and TRBJ1-6; D ambiguous. This TCR came from a human donor in a cohort sampled during active COVID-19. CDR3 protein: CACSPSRNSPLHF. Written as DNA, the CDR3 is TGTGCCTGTAGCCCTTCAAGAAATTCACCCCTCCACTTT.